The 20 T cell receptor beta chains below were found in one sample sequenced in a study of blood T cell repertoires in COVID-19. Assay used: immunoSEQ multiplex PCR; TCRdb lists only in-frame clones, some missing. The table shows about 300,000 clones, with nearly 90% occurring only once. The sample was PBMCs or T cells enriched from blood (not recorded which). The source is a woman in her thirties who had recovered from COVID-19.

The V gene is TRBV7-3, the J gene TRBJ2-2; 8 bases align to TRBD1. V lost 5 bases, J lost 5 bases, and 10 bases stayed unmatched. Germline CDR1 and CDR2: SGHTA and FQGTGA. The CDR3 is made up of 16 amino acids. CDR3: CASSRDRDRWTGELFF. The CDR3 region has the DNA TGTGCCAGCAGCCGGGATCGGGACAGGTGGACCGGGGAGCTGTTTTTT.

V gene TRBV6-2 or TRBV6-3 combines with J gene TRBJ2-1; TRBD1 matches 7 bases. Trimming cost V 6 bases and J 4 bases; bases outside gene matches: 3. The CDR3 totals 13 residues. The germline gives CDR1 MNHEY, CDR2 SVGEGT. CDR3 in DNA: TGTGCCAGCAGCGAACAGGGGTACAATGAGCAGTTCTTC. This sequence encodes CASSEQGYNEQFF.

This chain connects TRBV11-1 to TRBJ1-2, with unresolved D. The CDR3 runs 14 residues. V gave up 5 bases and J gave up 8 bases, with 18 bases separating them. Germline V gene sequence: CDR1 SGHAT, CDR2 FQDESV (reference sequence). For the CDR3, the DNA is TGTGCCAGCAGCCCCGGGCCCCAAGGCGGGGGCTACACCTTC. Its protein product is CASSPGPQGGGYTF.

This chain links TRBV10-3 with TRBJ1-2; D possibly corresponds to TRBD1 (6 bases). The CDR3 covers 12 residues. Germline V gene sequence: CDR1 ENHRY, CDR2 SYGVKD. The V end was cut by 11 bases, the J end by 4 bases, with 14 bases between. CDR3 amino acids: CAAWGGSYGYTF. In DNA, the CDR3 is TGTGCCGCCTGGGGGGGCAGCTATGGCTACACCTTC.

V gene TRBV10-3 combines with J gene TRBJ1-5; 8 nucleotides agree with TRBD1. Germline trimming cut 4 bases from V and 6 bases from J; bases unmatched to any gene: 11. From germline, CDR1 is ENHRY and CDR2 SYGVKD. CDR3 length: 16 residues. CDR3 nucleotides: TGTGCCATCAGTGCTCTCGGGCCAGACAGGGGTCAGCCCCAGCATTTT. Translated, it gives CAISALGPDRGQPQHF.

The table lists this clone with a few counts. The genes are TRBV2 and TRBJ2-1, with a tentative D call TRBD2 (6 bases). The CDR3 has 14 residues. Germline loops: CDR1 SNHLY, CDR2 FYNNEI. V lost 8 bases and J 0 bases, leaving 11 bases between the germline ends. Here the CDR3 reads CASGGDPSYNEQFF. The CDR3 DNA reads TGTGCCAGCGGAGGGGACCCCTCCTACAATGAGCAGTTCTTC.

This clone was found a few times. This sequence joins TRBV5-1 and TRBJ1-5; TRBD1 agrees at 10 bases. Germline values: CDR1 SGHRS, CDR2 YFSETQ. V gave up 4 bases and J gave up 6 bases; unmatched junction bases: 7. This CDR3 is 15 amino acids long. This CDR3 is CASSQGTGEAQPQHF. CDR3 DNA sequence: TGCGCCAGCAGCCAGGGGACAGGGGAGGCTCAGCCCCAGCATTTT.

This chain joins TRBV2 and TRBJ1-2, with 10 bases lining up with TRBD1. This CDR3 region has 15 residues. Unmatched junction bases numbered 9, after V lost 6 bases and J lost 5 bases. In germline, CDR1 is SNHLY, CDR2 FYNNEI. This CDR3 is CASSKGQGGGYGYTF. The CDR3 DNA is TGTGCCAGCAGCAAAGGACAGGGGGGAGGGTATGGCTACACCTTC.

The chain links TRBV7-2 to TRBJ1-5; the D gene is possibly TRBD1 (6 bases). From germline, CDR1 is SGHTA and CDR2 FQGNSA. The ends were cut back, 5 bases at V and 1 base at J, with 15 bases in the middle. The CDR3 runs to 16 residues. CDR3 sequence (DNA): TGTGCCAGCAGCCCGTCACAGGGTGGGAGCAATCAGCCCCAGCATTTT. Protein product: CASSPSQGGSNQPQHF.

The chain employs TRBV6-2 or TRBV6-3 and TRBJ1-5, with D unresolved. This CDR3 comprises 12 residues. Trimming stripped 4 bases from V and 9 bases from J, with 10 bases between. CDR1 and CDR2 (germline): MNHEY, SVGEGT. CDR3 sequence (DNA): TGTGCCAGCAGTTGGCACCCCTGGCCCCAGCATTTT. It translates to CASSWHPWPQHF.

The rearrangement links TRBV19 to TRBJ1-2; 9 nucleotides line up with TRBD1. J lost 2 bases, V lost 9 bases, and 13 bases had no gene match. The CDR3 totals 16 residues. The germline V gene encodes CDR1 LNHDA and CDR2 SQIVND (reference sequence). CDR3 in DNA: TGTGCCAGCATCGCTCAACAGGGGGCGGTCAACTATGGCTACACCTTC. It encodes CASIAQQGAVNYGYTF.

This chain connects TRBV9 to TRBJ1-5; a possible D gene is TRBD1 (6 bases). V lost 0 bases, J lost 0 bases, and 13 bases lay in between. Germline loops: CDR1 SGDLS, CDR2 YYNGEE. This CDR3 comprises 17 residues. CDR3 sequence: CASSVGGGGTSNQPQHF. Written as DNA, the CDR3 is TGTGCCAGCAGCGTAGGGGGGGGCGGAACTAGCAATCAGCCCCAGCATTTT.

The chain recombines TRBV6-2 or TRBV6-3 with TRBJ1-2; D uncertain. Germline CDR1 is MNHEY and CDR2 is SVGEGT. The V end was cut by 3 bases, the J end by 1 base, with 6 bases between. This CDR3 has 13 residues. CDR3 DNA sequence: TGTGCCAGCAGTTATCCCTTTAACTATGGCTACACCTTC. Translation: CASSYPFNYGYTF.

The rearrangement joins TRBV7-9 to TRBJ2-2, with 9 bases fitting TRBD2. The V gene end was trimmed by 3 bases and the J gene end by 3 bases; junction bases not matched to a gene: 5. The germline gives CDR1 SEHNR, CDR2 FQNEAQ (reference sequence). CDR3 size: 16 residues. The CDR3 DNA reads TGTGCCAGCAGCTTCGCGGGGGGGGTTGACACCGGGGAGCTGTTTTTT. This sequence encodes CASSFAGGVDTGELFF.

This chain uses TRBV9 with TRBJ1-5; D perhaps matches TRBD1 (5 bases). Trimming removed 4 bases from V and 3 bases from J, with 11 bases in between. Germline V gene sequence: CDR1 SGDLS, CDR2 YYNGEE. There are 14 residues in the CDR3. CDR3 amino acids: CASSPTVLNQPQHF. Here the CDR3 DNA reads TGTGCCAGCAGCCCGACAGTACTCAATCAGCCCCAGCATTTT.

This clone was picked up a small number of times. V is TRBV10-3 and J is TRBJ1-1; TRBD1 matches 8 bases. In germline, CDR1 is ENHRY, CDR2 SYGVKD. V dropped 7 bases and J dropped 4; count of bases not matched to a gene: 8. This CDR3 has 14 amino acids. As DNA, the CDR3 is TGTGCCATCAACCAGGGGGCGCGTGGCACTGAAGCTTTCTTT. Amino acids: CAINQGARGTEAFF.

The chain uses TRBV7-3 and TRBJ2-3; the match to TRBD1 covers 9 bases. Germline CDR1 reads SGHTA; CDR2 reads FQGTGA. The length of the CDR3 is 14 residues. Unmatched junction bases numbered 4, after V lost 4 bases and J lost 5 bases. This CDR3 is CASSYRGQGDTQYF. CDR3 bases: TGTGCCAGCAGCTACAGGGGGCAGGGAGATACGCAGTATTTT.

The chain recombines TRBV5-6 with TRBJ1-6; no clear D. V was pared by 5 bases and J by 3 bases, with 12 bases between. The CDR3 consists of 15 residues. Germline CDR1 SGHDT, CDR2 YYEEEE. In DNA, the CDR3 is TGTGCCAGCAGAGTCGGAGTTGACTATAATTCACCCCTCCACTTT. It is translated as CASRVGVDYNSPLHF.

This chain joins TRBV3-1 (or the pseudogene TRBV3-2) and TRBJ1-3; possible D gene TRBD1, 6 bases. V lost 0 bases and J 0 bases, leaving 9 bases between the germline ends. Looked up from germline, CDR1 is LGHDT and CDR2 is YNNKEL (reference sequence). The CDR3 is 16 residues long. The chain's CDR3 is CASSQDEQGSGNTIYF. CDR3 nucleotides: TGTGCCAGCAGCCAAGACGAACAGGGCTCTGGAAACACCATATATTTT.

The rearrangement joins TRBV6-5 to TRBJ1-1; 8 bases are shared with TRBD1. Trimming at V came to 4 bases and at J to 4 bases, leaving 5 bases not matched to a gene. The CDR3 extends over 14 amino acids. Germline V gene lookup returns CDR1 MNHEY and CDR2 SVGAGI. The CDR3 loop reads CASSWTGSGTEAFF. In DNA, the CDR3 is TGTGCCAGCAGTTGGACAGGGAGTGGCACTGAAGCTTTCTTT.